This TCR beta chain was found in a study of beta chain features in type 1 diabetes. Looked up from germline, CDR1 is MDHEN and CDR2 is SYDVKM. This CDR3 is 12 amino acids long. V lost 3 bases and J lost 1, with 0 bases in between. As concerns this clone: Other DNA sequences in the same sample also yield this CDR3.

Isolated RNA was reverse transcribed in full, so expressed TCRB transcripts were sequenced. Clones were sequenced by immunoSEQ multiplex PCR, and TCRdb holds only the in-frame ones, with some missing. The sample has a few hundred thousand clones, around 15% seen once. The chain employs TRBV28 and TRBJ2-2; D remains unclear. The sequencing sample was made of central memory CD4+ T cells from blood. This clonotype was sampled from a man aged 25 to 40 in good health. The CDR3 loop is CASSLNTGELFF. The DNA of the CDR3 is TGTGCCAGCAGTTTGAACACCGGGGAGCTGTTTTTT.